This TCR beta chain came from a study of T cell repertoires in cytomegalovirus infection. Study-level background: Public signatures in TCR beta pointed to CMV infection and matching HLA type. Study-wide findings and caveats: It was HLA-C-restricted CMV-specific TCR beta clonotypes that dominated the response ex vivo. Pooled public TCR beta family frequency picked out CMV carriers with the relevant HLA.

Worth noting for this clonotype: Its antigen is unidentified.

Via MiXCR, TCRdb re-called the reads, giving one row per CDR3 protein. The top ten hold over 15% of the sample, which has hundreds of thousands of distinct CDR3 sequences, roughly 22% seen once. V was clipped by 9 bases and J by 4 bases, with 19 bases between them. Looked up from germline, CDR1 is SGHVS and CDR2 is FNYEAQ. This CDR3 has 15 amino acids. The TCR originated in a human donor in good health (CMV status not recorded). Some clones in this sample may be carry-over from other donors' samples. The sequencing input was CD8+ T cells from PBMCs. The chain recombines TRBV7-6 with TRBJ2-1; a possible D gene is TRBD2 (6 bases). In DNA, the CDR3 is TGTGCCAGTAGCCCCTGGGCGGGGAATTACAATGAGCAGTTCTTC. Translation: CASSPWAGNYNEQFF.